The 7 T cell receptor beta chains presented below share a single source sample, sequenced in a study of radiotherapy plus CTLA-4 blockade in lung cancer. Sequencing was performed with immunoSEQ multiplex PCR; in TCRdb, only in-frame clones are kept and a portion is missing. The sample contains about 84,000 clones, about two thirds of which appear only once. This material consisted of peripheral blood, taken from a patient treated with radiotherapy plus ipilimumab. These receptors all come from a human donor with non-small cell lung cancer that progressed on radiotherapy plus ipilimumab.

V usage is TRBV21-1 and J usage is TRBJ1-2; the table's D gene call, TRBD1, was not cross checked with the DNA. TRBV21-1 is recorded as a pseudogene. The CDR3 has 17 amino acids. Here the CDR3 reads CASSKGQGRGRHYGYTF. The CDR3 nucleotides are TGTGCCAGCAGCAAAGGTCAAGGCAGGGGGCGGCACTATGGCTACACCTTC.

This sequence joins TRBV19 and TRBJ2-2; TRBD1 is a possible D gene (6 bases). Per the germline V gene, CDR1 is LNHDA and CDR2 is SQIVND (reference sequence). The CDR3 spans 15 residues. V was cut by 8 bases and J by 0 bases, with 13 bases left in between. The CDR3 coding sequence is TGTGCCAGTGCCCGGGACACAGCGAACACCGGGGAGCTGTTTTTT. Translation: CASARDTANTGELFF. Filled out from reference TRBV19 and TRBJ2-2, the complete variable domain reads DGGITQSPKYLFRKEGQNVTLSCEQNLNHDAMYWYRQDPGQGLRLIYYSQIVNDFQKGDIAEGYSVSREKKESFPLTVTSAQKNPTAFYLCASARDTANTGELFFGEGSRLTVL.

The chain links TRBV7-2 to TRBJ2-6; D unclear. The germline gives CDR1 SGHTA, CDR2 FQGNSA. The V end lost 5 bases, the J end lost 0 bases, and 11 bases lay between the germline ends. The CDR3 is made up of 16 amino acids. CDR3 sequence (DNA): TGTGCCAGCAGCCCCGAGACACGCTCTGGGGCCAACGTCCTGACTTTC. It yields the protein CASSPETRSGANVLTF. Drawing the rest from reference TRBV7-2 and TRBJ2-6, the complete variable domain is GAGVSQSPSNKVTEKGKDVELRCDPISGHTALYWYRQSLGQGLEFLIYFQGNSAPDKSGLPSDRFSAERTGGSVSTLTIQRTQQEDSAVYLCASSPETRSGANVLTFGAGSRLTVL.

The rearrangement uses TRBV27 and TRBJ2-2; weak D call: TRBD1 (6 bases). Per germline, CDR1 MNHEY and CDR2 SMNVEV (reference sequence). V was clipped by 6 bases and J by 7 bases, with 15 bases between them. The CDR3 loop spans 14 amino acids. CDR3 loop: CASRDPGVLGELFF. The CDR3 nucleotides are TGTGCCAGCAGAGACCCAGGGGTTCTCGGGGAGCTGTTTTTT.

The chain recombines TRBV11-2 with TRBJ2-7; D is unresolved. The germline V gene has CDR1 SGHAT and CDR2 FQNNGV. The CDR3 length is 11 residues. V lost 5 bases, J lost 3 bases, and 5 bases lay in between. Here the CDR3 reads CASSLDYEQYF. CDR3 in DNA: TGTGCCAGCAGCCTTGACTACGAGCAGTACTTC. The variable domain in full, completed from reference TRBV11-2 and TRBJ2-7, reads EAGVAQSPRYKIIEKRQSVAFWCNPISGHATLYWYQQILGQGPKLLIQFQNNGVVDDSQLPKDRFSAERLKGVDSTLKIQPAKLEDSAVYLCASSLDYEQYFGPGTRLTVT.

This clone was seen more than once but under ten times. The chain has TRBV30 and TRBJ1-2; possible D gene TRBD1, 6 bases. The CDR3 consists of 14 residues. Germline-derived CDR1 and CDR2 are GTSNPN and SVGIG (reference sequence). V gave up 8 bases and J gave up 7 bases, with 23 bases separating them. CDR3 residues: CAGGAAGGGGGYTF. In DNA form, the CDR3 reads TGTGCCGGGGGGGCGGCGGGGGGGGGAGGTGGCTACACCTTC.

This chain uses TRBV5-1 with TRBJ2-6; the match to TRBD1 covers 7 bases. CDR3 length equals 16 residues. Germline V gene data show CDR1 as SGHRS and CDR2 as YFSETQ. V was pared by 2 bases and J by 0 bases, with 2 bases of the junction left unmatched. The CDR3, as DNA: TGCGCCAGCAGCTTAGGGGGCAGCTCTGGGGCCAACGTCCTGACTTTC. The encoded protein is CASSLGGSSGANVLTF.